This T cell receptor (beta chain) was identified during a study of blood T cell repertoires in COVID-19. Produced via immunoSEQ multiplex PCR; TCRdb's table is partial and in-frame only. Found here are roughly 240,000 clones, around 82% of them singletons; the top ten hold about 4.4%. The origin of this receptor is a woman in her seventies with acute or convalescent COVID-19. Material for sequencing was peripheral blood.

CDR3 residues: CASSPGLVETQYF. Here the CDR3 DNA reads TGTGCCAGCAGCCCCGGACTAGTGGAGACCCAGTACTTC. The chain carries TRBV11-2 and TRBJ2-5; 7 nucleotides match TRBD2. CDR1 SGHAT and CDR2 FQNNGV come from the germline V gene. The CDR3 spans 13 residues. The trim removed 5 bases at V and 5 bases at J, leaving 5 bases unmatched.